This paragraph reports one TCR beta chain. Seattle enrolled patients during active infection and tracked them longitudinally. The assay was immunoSEQ multiplex PCR, and TCRdb's table has in-frame clones only and misses some. The table includes 150,000 to 200,000 clones, about four fifths detected once. With V trimmed by 4 bases and J by 0 bases, 9 bases remained unmatched. CDR1 LNHNV and CDR2 YYDKDF come from the germline V gene (reference sequence). This CDR3 has 16 amino acids. The data belong to a study of blood T cell repertoires in COVID-19. Sequencing was done on a sample of peripheral blood. The chain uses TRBV15 and TRBJ2-7; TRBD1 aligns across 7 bases. The source of this sequence is a woman aged 55-70 years with COVID-19, enrolled during active disease. The CDR3 DNA reads as TGTGCCACCAGCATAAACACAGGGGCCAGCTCCTACGAGCAGTACTTC. Residues: CATSINTGASSYEQYF.